The 29 T cell receptor beta chains given below trace back to one sample, sequenced in a study of PD-1 blockade in classical Hodgkin lymphoma. Brentuximab vedotin exposure varied among the patients, all of whom had relapsed after autologous stem cell transplantation. Measured with immunoSEQ multiplex PCR; TCRdb has only the in-frame clones, and not every one. The table lists around 41,000 clones, approximately 70% of them singletons. Sequenced here: peripheral blood mononuclear cells (PBMCs), sampled before the second cycle of nivolumab. These receptors all come from a human donor with classical Hodgkin lymphoma.

CDR3 amino acids: CASRELWDRDYEQYF. The CDR3 nucleotides read TGTGCCAGCAGAGAACTGTGGGACAGGGACTACGAGCAGTACTTC. The V and J genes are TRBV2 and TRBJ2-7; 9 bases line up with TRBD1. This CDR3 has 15 residues. Per germline, CDR1 SNHLY and CDR2 FYNNEI. V dropped 6 bases and J dropped 3; count of bases not matched to a gene: 9.

J is TRBJ2-2 and V is TRBV4-2; D is possibly TRBD1 (6 bases). CDR1 is LGHNA and CDR2 is YNFKEQ in the germline V gene. The CDR3 has 16 amino acids. Deletions cut 0 bases from V and 0 bases from J, with 8 bases between. The CDR3: CASSQDRGTNTGELFF. CDR3 nucleotide sequence: TGTGCCAGCAGCCAAGATAGGGGGACGAACACCGGGGAGCTGTTTTTT.

This clone was detected only once. V usage is TRBV9 and J usage is TRBJ1-1; D ambiguous. Trimming shortened V by 0 bases and J by 4 bases, and 7 bases separated the two germline ends. Germline V CDR1 and CDR2: SGDLS, YYNGEE. The CDR3 contains 13 residues. Here the CDR3 DNA reads TGTGCCAGCAGCGTAGGGGCGGCCACTGAAGCTTTCTTT. Amino acids: CASSVGAATEAFF.

The chain recombines TRBV4-2 with TRBJ1-4; D is possibly TRBD1 (5 bases). Germline CDR1 and CDR2: LGHNA and YNFKEQ. This CDR3 region has 14 residues. V was trimmed by 0 bases and J by 8 bases, leaving 10 bases between them. The CDR3 protein is CASSQDGAGEKLFF. The CDR3 region has the DNA TGTGCCAGCAGCCAAGACGGGGCTGGCGAAAAACTGTTTTTT.

The chain has TRBV7-2 and TRBJ2-1; 9 bases line up with TRBD2. The CDR3 is 14 amino acids. V shed 0 bases, J shed 8 bases, and the junction held 2 bases outside the gene matches. Per germline, CDR1 SGHTA and CDR2 FQGNSA. CDR3 in DNA: TGTGCCAGCAGCTTAGCGGGACTAGCCGATGAGCAGTTCTTC. Its translation is CASSLAGLADEQFF.

J is TRBJ2-2 and V is TRBV4-3; tentatively, D is TRBD1 or TRBD2 (6 bases each). V was trimmed by 4 bases and J by 0 bases, leaving 12 bases between them. The CDR3 totals 16 residues. CDR1 and CDR2 from the germline V gene are LGHNA and YSLEER. The CDR3 DNA follows: TGCGCCAGCAGCCGGTCCCGGGGGCCGAACACCGGGGAGCTGTTTTTT. Translation gives CASSRSRGPNTGELFF.

V is TRBV7-9 and J is TRBJ2-5, with D possibly TRBD2 on 6 matching bases. The CDR3 length is 14 residues. Trimming stripped 5 bases from V and 5 bases from J, with 15 bases between. From germline, CDR1 is SEHNR and CDR2 FQNEAQ (reference sequence). The CDR3 loop is CASSLALGRETQYF. The CDR3 DNA reads TGTGCCAGCAGCCTGGCTTTAGGGAGGGAGACCCAGTACTTC.

This clone appeared a few times. The genes are TRBV10-3 and TRBJ1-1, with D possibly TRBD1 on 5 matching bases. The V end lost 2 bases, the J end lost 0 bases, and 10 bases lay between the germline ends. The CDR3 extends over 15 amino acids. Germline lookup yields CDR1 ENHRY and CDR2 SYGVKD. The CDR3 region is CAISEKGPMNTEAFF. CDR3 in DNA: TGTGCCATCAGTGAGAAGGGACCTATGAACACTGAAGCTTTCTTT.

The V gene is TRBV7-9, the J gene TRBJ2-3; perhaps D is TRBD1 or TRBD2 (5 bases each). The CDR3 is made up of 14 amino acids. Deletions cut 5 bases from V and 2 bases from J, with 11 bases between. Germline V gene sequence: CDR1 SEHNR, CDR2 FQNEAQ (reference sequence). The CDR3 loop is CASSTREYTDTQYF. The CDR3 nucleotides are TGTGCCAGCAGCACCAGGGAGTACACAGATACGCAGTATTTT.

The CDR3 is CASSASTRDRLLTGELFF. The CDR3 DNA sequence: TGTGCCAGCAGCGCGAGTACCCGGGACAGGTTATTGACCGGGGAGCTGTTTTTT. This rearrangement joins TRBV7-9 to TRBJ2-2; 8 bases match TRBD1. CDR3 size: 18 residues. The V and J ends lost 5 bases and 5 bases, in that order; junction bases with no gene match: 16. Germline values: CDR1 SEHNR, CDR2 FQNEAQ (reference sequence).

V and J are TRBV5-4 and TRBJ1-2; D gene uncertain. The CDR3 covers 13 residues. CDR1 is SGHNT and CDR2 is YYREEE in the germline V gene (reference sequence). The V and J ends lost 4 bases and 2 bases respectively, with 9 bases between them. CDR3 in DNA: TGTGCCAGCAGCGACGAAACGAACTATGGCTACACCTTC. The encoded protein is CASSDETNYGYTF. Full variable domain (outside the CDR3, taken from reference TRBV5-4 and TRBJ1-2): ETGVTQSPTHLIKTRGQQVTLRCSSQSGHNTVSWYQQALGQGPQFIFQYYREEENGRGNFPPRFSGLQFPNYSSELNVNALELDDSALYLCASSDETNYGYTFGSGTRLTVV.

In its sample, this clone was seen once. V is TRBV9 and J is TRBJ1-5, with 9 bases fitting TRBD1. The CDR3 spans 15 residues. Trimming removed 0 bases from V and 2 bases from J; junction bases left unmatched: 0. The germline CDR1 and CDR2 sequences are SGDLS and YYNGEE. CDR3 protein: CASSVGQGGNQPQHF. The CDR3 DNA is TGTGCCAGCAGCGTAGGACAGGGGGGCAATCAGCCCCAGCATTTT.

This clone was seen more than once but under ten times. V and J are TRBV29-1 and TRBJ1-1; D not resolved. Germline V gene data show CDR1 as SQVTM and CDR2 as ANQGSEA. CDR3 size: 11 residues. Trimming removed 6 bases at V and 1 base at J, with 6 bases between. This CDR3 is CSVGENTEAFF. CDR3 DNA sequence: TGCAGCGTAGGAGAGAACACTGAAGCTTTCTTT.

The sample holds one count of this clone. The chain uses TRBV7-3 and TRBJ2-1, with D perhaps being TRBD1 or TRBD2 (5 bases each). Germline CDR1 reads SGHTA; CDR2 reads FQGTGA. This CDR3 spans 15 amino acids. Trimming cost V 3 bases and J 10 bases, with 19 bases left between them. Written as DNA, the CDR3 is TGTGCCAGCAGCTTCGAGGGACCAACCAAACGGGAGCAGTTCTTC. Residues: CASSFEGPTKREQFF.

A few counts support this clone. The chain carries TRBV7-8 and TRBJ1-5; D possibly corresponds to TRBD1 (5 bases). Germline CDR1 and CDR2: SGHVS and FQNEAQ. This CDR3 has 15 residues. V was trimmed by 1 base and J by 8 bases, leaving 15 bases between them. The CDR3 here is CASSLGFQGLEPQHF. Written as DNA, the CDR3 is TGTGCCAGCAGCTTAGGGTTCCAGGGACTAGAGCCCCAGCATTTT.

Remarks on this clone: Within the sample, other DNA sequences also encode this same CDR3. J is TRBJ2-3 and V is TRBV27; TRBD2 matches 10 bases. The germline V gene has CDR1 MNHEY and CDR2 SMNVEV (reference sequence). J lost 2 bases, V lost 6 bases, and 5 bases had no gene match. The CDR3 contains 15 residues. This CDR3 reads CASSLLAGITDTQYF. The CDR3 bases are TGTGCCAGCAGCCTACTAGCGGGGATCACAGATACGCAGTATTTT.

This clone showed up just a few times. The chain combines TRBV9 with TRBJ2-3; 10 nucleotides agree with TRBD2. V lost 4 bases to trimming and J lost 3 bases; unmatched junction nucleotides: 17. This CDR3 contains 19 residues. Germline CDR1 SGDLS, CDR2 YYNGEE. The CDR3 here is CASSPRPSGRGGLTDTQYF. CDR3 nucleotides: TGTGCCAGCAGCCCTCGACCTAGCGGGAGAGGGGGTCTTACAGATACGCAGTATTTT. The full variable domain, in which reference TRBV9 and TRBJ2-3 provide the parts outside the CDR3, is DSGVTQTPKHLITATGQRVTLRCSPRSGDLSVYWYQQSLDQGLQFLIQYYNGEERAKGNILERFSAQQFPDLHSELNLSSLELGDSALYFCASSPRPSGRGGLTDTQYFGPGTRLTVL.

The CDR3 loop reads CASSTPAGSSRRATDTQYF. DNA of the CDR3: TGTGCCAGCAGTACCCCAGCAGGGAGCTCCCGCCGCGCAACAGATACGCAGTATTTT. The chain uses TRBV27 and TRBJ2-3; either TRBD1 or TRBD2 may supply D (5 bases each). The germline V gene has CDR1 MNHEY and CDR2 SMNVEV (reference sequence). Trimming took off 5 bases at V and 3 bases at J, with 27 bases between the two ends. There are 19 residues in the CDR3.

This chain uses TRBV7-2 with TRBJ2-3, with TRBD2 matching over 7 bases. The CDR3 has 16 amino acids. Germline V CDR1 and CDR2: SGHTA, FQGNSA. Losses at the gene ends were 7 bases for V and 2 bases for J; bases not matched to a gene: 12. The DNA of the CDR3 is TGTGCCAGCATACGATCAGGCCTAGCGGACACAGATACGCAGTATTTT. It is translated as CASIRSGLADTDTQYF.

J is TRBJ2-5 and V is TRBV2; D gene unclear. The J call may be in error: the DNA end matches TRBJ2-7 better. In germline, CDR1 is SNHLY, CDR2 FYNNEI. This CDR3 spans 12 amino acids. The CDR3 loop reads CASSYSSYEQYF. CDR3 DNA: TGTGCCAGCAGTTACTCATCCTACGAGCAGTACTTC.

This clone has just one count. V and J are TRBV30 and TRBJ1-4; D call uncertain. CDR3 size: 13 residues. V was cut by 1 base and J by 8 bases, with 11 bases left in between. Looked up from germline, CDR1 is GTSNPN and CDR2 is SVGIG (reference sequence). The CDR3 protein is CAWSGLGREKLFF. The CDR3 DNA reads as TGTGCCTGGAGTGGACTGGGTCGGGAAAAACTGTTTTTT.

This clone was picked up one time. The chain is built from TRBV25-1 and TRBJ2-1, with 9 nucleotides matching TRBD2. V was clipped by 1 base and J by 7 bases; unmatched bases: 5. CDR1 and CDR2 (germline): MGHDK, SYGVNS. This CDR3 is built from 15 residues. This chain's CDR3 is CASSELGTSGNEQFF. The CDR3 coding sequence is TGTGCCAGCAGTGAATTGGGTACTAGCGGGAATGAGCAGTTCTTC.

The chain has TRBV7-3 and TRBJ2-1, with D possibly being TRBD2 (6 bases). Germline CDR1 SGHTA, CDR2 FQGTGA. Trimming pared 1 base from V and 0 bases from J, leaving 25 bases between. The CDR3 sequence is 21 residues long. The chain's CDR3 is CASSLNEGGALPTHSYNEQFF. CDR3 coding DNA: TGTGCCAGCAGCTTAAACGAGGGCGGGGCCCTGCCAACCCACTCCTACAATGAGCAGTTCTTC. The full variable domain, in which reference TRBV7-3 and TRBJ2-1 provide the parts outside the CDR3, is GAGVSQTPSNKVTEKGKYVELRCDPISGHTALYWYRQSLGQGPEFLIYFQGTGAADDSGLPNDRFFAVRPEGSVSTLKIQRTERGDSAVYLCASSLNEGGALPTHSYNEQFFGPGTRLTVL.

V gene TRBV7-2 combines with J gene TRBJ2-1; D may be TRBD2 (7 bases). CDR1 and CDR2 from the germline V gene are SGHTA and FQGNSA. Between the trimmed V and J ends, which lost 1 base and 7 bases, there was a span of 17 bases. The CDR3 consists of 16 residues. This CDR3 reads CASSLGGGLRRNEQFF. The CDR3 DNA sequence: TGTGCCAGCAGCTTAGGGGGGGGGCTCCGAAGGAATGAGCAGTTCTTC.

The CDR3 is CASSFIAGAFYEQYF. The CDR3 nucleotides read TGTGCCAGCAGCTTTATAGCGGGAGCGTTTTACGAGCAGTACTTC. This sequence joins TRBV27 and TRBJ2-7; 9 nucleotides match TRBD2. The CDR3 has 15 amino acids. Trimming at V came to 6 bases and at J to 4 bases, leaving 10 bases not matched to a gene. Germline values: CDR1 MNHEY, CDR2 SMNVEV (reference sequence).

The chain is built from TRBV7-6 and TRBJ2-1, with TRBD2 matching 7 bases. CDR3 size: 15 residues. From germline, CDR1 is SGHVS and CDR2 FNYEAQ. Trimming removed 1 base from V and 8 bases from J; junction bases left unmatched: 8. The CDR3: CASSLGAGEVYEQFF. The CDR3 nucleotides are TGTGCCAGCAGCTTAGGGGCGGGAGAGGTTTATGAGCAGTTCTTC. Using reference TRBV7-6 and TRBJ2-1 for the parts outside the CDR3, the full variable domain is GAGVSQSPRYKVTKRGQDVALRCDPISGHVSLYWYRQALGQGPEFLTYFNYEAQQDKSGLPNDRFSAERPEGSISTLTIQRTEQRDSAMYRCASSLGAGEVYEQFFGPGTRLTVL.

The gene calls are TRBV6-1 and TRBJ1-1, with D maybe TRBD1 (6 bases). V shed 10 bases and J shed 4 bases, with 16 bases lying between them. The CDR3 is 13 residues long. Germline CDR1 is MNHNS and CDR2 is SASEGT. The CDR3 bases are TGTGCCACCTCCTCGGTGGGGGCCACTGAAGCTTTCTTT. It codes for CATSSVGATEAFF.

The chain recombines TRBV9 with TRBJ2-3; either TRBD1 or TRBD2 may supply D (5 bases each). This CDR3 spans 14 amino acids. Germline V gene sequence: CDR1 SGDLS, CDR2 YYNGEE. Between the trimmed V and J ends, which lost 3 bases and 6 bases, there was a span of 14 bases. CDR3 sequence: CASSGGSYGDTQYF. Written as DNA, the CDR3 is TGTGCCAGCAGCGGGGGGTCCTACGGGGATACGCAGTATTTT.

The chain joins TRBV6-5 to TRBJ2-7; D possibly corresponds to TRBD1 (5 bases). Germline V gene data show CDR1 as MNHEY and CDR2 as SVGAGI. The CDR3 has 14 residues. V was trimmed by 7 bases and J by 2 bases, leaving 15 bases between them. The CDR3 here is CASNSAGQTYEQYF. In DNA form, the CDR3 reads TGTGCCAGCAATTCGGCAGGGCAAACCTACGAGCAGTACTTC.